This T cell receptor beta chain was documented in a study of blood T cell repertoires in COVID-19. Across the whole study: The United States, Italy and Spain supplied acute and convalescent COVID-19 samples. T cells, B-cell-depleted T cells, or PBMCs supplied cDNA or gDNA.

The CDR3 is 12 amino acids. The germline V and J ends were trimmed by 9 bases and 7 bases, with 12 bases remaining between them. Germline loops: CDR1 MNHNY, CDR2 SVGAGI (reference sequence). How the authors handled the data: It was from reference gene primer amplification that nucleated cell counts were estimated. The protocol was immunoSEQ multiplex PCR, while the TCRdb copy is restricted to in-frame clones and leaves out a portion. V and J calls and clone size follow that table, whereas D and trimming were derived from the DNA. The table lists about 240,000 clones, roughly four fifths of them singletons, with approximately 3.5% in the top ten.

The receptor's source is a woman aged 18-29 years with acute or convalescent COVID-19. The V call is TRBV6-6, the J call TRBJ1-4; maybe TRBD1 (5 bases). Sequenced: peripheral blood. In DNA form, the CDR3 reads TGTGCCAGTTCCGGGGGAGGTGAAAAACTGTTTTTT. Amino acid sequence: CASSGGGEKLFF.